One T cell receptor beta chain is described in this entry. V was clipped by 3 bases and J by 2 bases, with 10 bases between them. CDR1 is SNHLY, CDR2 FYNNEI, per germline. The CDR3 loop spans 15 amino acids. This sample was included in a study of OX40 agonist ivuxolimab in advanced cancers. Study at large: Those enrolled were around 87% male, with a mean age of around 57 years and ages from about 20 to 90.

TCRdb keeps only in-frame clones here, not all; method: immunoSEQ multiplex PCR. The sample includes some 86,000 clones, 90% of them seen just once. The sample in question was CD4+ or CD8+ T cells sorted from blood, obtained in a trial of the OX40 agonist ivuxolimab. This chain joins TRBV2 and TRBJ2-2, with D hard to call. This TCR derives from an adult with an advanced solid tumor such as melanoma, head and neck, liver or kidney cancer. CDR3 in DNA: TGTGCCAGCAGTGATCAGGCGAGAAACACCGGGGAGCTGTTTTTT. Protein product: CASSDQARNTGELFF.